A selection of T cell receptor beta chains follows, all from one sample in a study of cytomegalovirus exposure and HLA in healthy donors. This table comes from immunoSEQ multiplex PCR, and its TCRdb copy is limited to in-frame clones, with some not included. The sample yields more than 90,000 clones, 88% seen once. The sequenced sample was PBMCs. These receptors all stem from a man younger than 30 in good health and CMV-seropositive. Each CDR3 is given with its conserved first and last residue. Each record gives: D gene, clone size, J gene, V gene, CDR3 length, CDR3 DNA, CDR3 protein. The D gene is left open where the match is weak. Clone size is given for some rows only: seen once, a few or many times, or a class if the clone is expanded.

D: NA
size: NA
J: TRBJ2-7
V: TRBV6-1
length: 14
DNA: TGTGCCAGCCCGAGGGTGGGGAGCTCCTACGAGCAGTACTTC
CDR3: CASPRVGSSYEQYF

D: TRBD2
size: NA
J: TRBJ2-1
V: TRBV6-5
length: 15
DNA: TGTGCCAGCAGTTACCTAGCGGGGGTGAAGAATGAGCAGTTCTTC
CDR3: CASSYLAGVKNEQFF

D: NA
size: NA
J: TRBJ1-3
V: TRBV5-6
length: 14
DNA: TGTGCCAGCAGCTTACCAGGTAGTGAAAACACCATATATTTT
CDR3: CASSLPGSENTIYF

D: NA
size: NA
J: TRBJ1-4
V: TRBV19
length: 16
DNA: TGTGCCAGTAGTATCGGTGTGACTTCAACTAATGAAAAACTGTTTTTT
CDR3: CASSIGVTSTNEKLFF

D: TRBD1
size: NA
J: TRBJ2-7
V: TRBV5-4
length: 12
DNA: TGTGCCAGCAGCCTTCGACAGGGGGAGGCGTACTTC
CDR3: CASSLRQGEAYF

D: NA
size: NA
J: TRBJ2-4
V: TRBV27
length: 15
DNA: TGTGCCAGCAGTTTAATTGGCCAGACTAGGGACATTCAGTACTTC
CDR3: CASSLIGQTRDIQYF

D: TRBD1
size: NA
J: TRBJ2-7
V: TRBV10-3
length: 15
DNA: TGTGCCATCAGTGAGTCCGGGACAGGACTGGGGAAGCAGTACTTC
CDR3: CAISESGTGLGKQYF

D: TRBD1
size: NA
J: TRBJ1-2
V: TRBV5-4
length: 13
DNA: TGTGCCAGCAGCCCAGGCAAGATGGGACAGAACACCTTC
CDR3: CASSPGKMGQNTF

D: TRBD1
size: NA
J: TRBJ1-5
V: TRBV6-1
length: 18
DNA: TGTGCCAGCAGTGAGAGGGGGACAGGGGGTATTCGCAATCAGCCCCAGCATTTT
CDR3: CASSERGTGGIRNQPQHF

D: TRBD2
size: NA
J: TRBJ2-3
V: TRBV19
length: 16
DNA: TGTGCCAGTAGTAGGGGGGGACTAGCGGGTACAGATACGCAGTATTTT
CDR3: CASSRGGLAGTDTQYF

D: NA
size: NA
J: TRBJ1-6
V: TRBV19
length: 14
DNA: TGTGCCAGTAGTATCGTACAGGGAACCTCACCCCTCCACTTT
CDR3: CASSIVQGTSPLHF

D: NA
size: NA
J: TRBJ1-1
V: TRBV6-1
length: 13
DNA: TGTGCCAGCAATCCGGTCCTTCTCGCTGAAGCTTTCTTT
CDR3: CASNPVLLAEAFF

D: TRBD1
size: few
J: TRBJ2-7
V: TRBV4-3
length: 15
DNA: TGCGCCAGCAGCCCCCACGGGACAGGAACCTACGAGCAGTACTTC
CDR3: CASSPHGTGTYEQYF

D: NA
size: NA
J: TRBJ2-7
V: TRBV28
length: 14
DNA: TGTGCCAGCAGTGCCCGCATAGCTTCCCTGGAGCAGTACTTC
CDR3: CASSARIASLEQYF

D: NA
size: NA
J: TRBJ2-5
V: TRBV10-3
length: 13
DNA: TGTGCCACGGGAGGGGGCTTACAAGAGACCCAGTACTTC
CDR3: CATGGGLQETQYF

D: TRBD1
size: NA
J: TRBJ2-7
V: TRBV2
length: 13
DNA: TGTGCGTCGGGACAGGGGAATCCTAACGAGCAGTACTTC
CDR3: CASGQGNPNEQYF

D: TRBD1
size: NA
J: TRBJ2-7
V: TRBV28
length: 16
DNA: TGTGCCAGCAGTTCCCTATTAACAGGGGTCTCGTACGAGCAGTACTTC
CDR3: CASSSLLTGVSYEQYF

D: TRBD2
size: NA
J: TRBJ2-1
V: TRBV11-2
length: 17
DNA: TGTGCCAGCCGGGTTATGACTAGCGGGGAACAATACAATGAGCAGTTCTTC
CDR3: CASRVMTSGEQYNEQFF

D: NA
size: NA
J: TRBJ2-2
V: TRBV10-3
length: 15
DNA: TGTGCCATCAGTGAGCCGTCACAGAACACCGGGGAGCTGTTTTTT
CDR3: CAISEPSQNTGELFF

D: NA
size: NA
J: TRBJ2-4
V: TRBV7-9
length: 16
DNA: TGTGCCAGCAGCCCTAGCCTGGGGGGAGCCAAAAACATTCAGTACTTC
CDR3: CASSPSLGGAKNIQYF

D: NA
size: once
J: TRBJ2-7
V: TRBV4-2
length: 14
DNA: TGTGCCAGCAGCCAAGTTGAGACAGCCTACGAGCAGTACTTC
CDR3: CASSQVETAYEQYF

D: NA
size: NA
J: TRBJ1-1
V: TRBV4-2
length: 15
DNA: TGTGCCAGCAGCCAAGACGCCAAGAGGGAGGCTGAAGCTTTCTTT
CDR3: CASSQDAKREAEAFF

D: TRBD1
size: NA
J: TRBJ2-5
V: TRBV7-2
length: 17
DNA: TGTGCCAGCAGCTTAGTACCTACGGACAGGTACCAAGAGACCCAGTACTTC
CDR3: CASSLVPTDRYQETQYF

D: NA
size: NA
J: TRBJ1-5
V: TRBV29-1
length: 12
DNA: TGCAGCGTTGTAGAAGACAGCCAGCCCCAGCATTTT
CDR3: CSVVEDSQPQHF

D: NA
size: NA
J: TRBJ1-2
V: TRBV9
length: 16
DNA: TGTGCCAGCAGCGTACCCGTTGGGGGGGGTGGCTATGGCTACACCTTC
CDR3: CASSVPVGGGGYGYTF

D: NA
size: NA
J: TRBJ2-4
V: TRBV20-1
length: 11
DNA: TGCAGTGCTAGGTCAGGTGACATTCAGTACTTC
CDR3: CSARSGDIQYF

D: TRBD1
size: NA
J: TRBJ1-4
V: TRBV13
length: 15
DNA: TGTGCCAGCAGCATGCGCGGGACAGATAATGAAAAACTGTTTTTT
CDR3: CASSMRGTDNEKLFF

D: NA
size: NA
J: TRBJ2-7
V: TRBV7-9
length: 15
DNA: TGTGCCAGCAGCTTAGTGGGGGGACTTGCCTACGAGCAGTACTTC
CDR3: CASSLVGGLAYEQYF

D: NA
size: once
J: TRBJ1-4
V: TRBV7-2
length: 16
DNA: TGTGCCAGCAGCTTAGACGGGGGTCGGGCTAATGAAAAACTGTTTTTT
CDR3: CASSLDGGRANEKLFF

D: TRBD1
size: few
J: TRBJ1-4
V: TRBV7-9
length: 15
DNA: TGTGCCAGCAGCTTGCCGACAGGGGCAAATGAAAAACTGTTTTTT
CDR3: CASSLPTGANEKLFF

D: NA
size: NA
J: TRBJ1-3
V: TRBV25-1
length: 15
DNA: TGTGCCAGCAGCCGCGGAGGGACTCGCAGAAACACCATATATTTT
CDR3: CASSRGGTRRNTIYF

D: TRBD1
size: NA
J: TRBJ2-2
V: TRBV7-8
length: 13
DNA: TGTGCCAGCAGGCTGGGGACAGACGGGGAGCTGTTTTTT
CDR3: CASRLGTDGELFF

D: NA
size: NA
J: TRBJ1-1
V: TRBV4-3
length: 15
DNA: TGCGCCAGCAGCCAAGAAAGGGAAAGGGGGACTGAAGCTTTCTTT
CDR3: CASSQERERGTEAFF

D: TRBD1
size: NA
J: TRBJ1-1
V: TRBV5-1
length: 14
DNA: TGCGCCAGCAGCTTACGGGACAGGGGAACTGAAGCTTTCTTT
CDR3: CASSLRDRGTEAFF

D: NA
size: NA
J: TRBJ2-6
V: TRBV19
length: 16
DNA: TGTGCCAGTAGTATTGGACTTACCTCTGGGGCCAACGTCCTGACTTTC
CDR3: CASSIGLTSGANVLTF

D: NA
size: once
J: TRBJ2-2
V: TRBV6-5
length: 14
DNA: TGTGCCAGCAGTTACGATTCGGGGACCGGGGAGCTGTTTTTT
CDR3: CASSYDSGTGELFF

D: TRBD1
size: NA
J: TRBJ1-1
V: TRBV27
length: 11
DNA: TGTGCCAGCACAGGGGGCACTGAAGCTTTCTTT
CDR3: CASTGGTEAFF

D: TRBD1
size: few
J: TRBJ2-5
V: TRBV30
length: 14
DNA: TGTGCCTGGAGTACCGGGACAGGGATTCAGACCCAGTACTTC
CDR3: CAWSTGTGIQTQYF

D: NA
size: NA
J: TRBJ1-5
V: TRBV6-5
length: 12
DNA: TGTGCCAGCAGTTACCCTTCGGGGCCCCAGCATTTT
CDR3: CASSYPSGPQHF

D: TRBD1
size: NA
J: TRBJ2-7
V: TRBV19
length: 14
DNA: TGTGCCAGTAGTCTAAAGACAGGGATCCACGAGCAGTACTTC
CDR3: CASSLKTGIHEQYF

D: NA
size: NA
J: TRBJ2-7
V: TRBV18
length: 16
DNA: TGTGCCAGCTCACCAGCAATGCGGGACAGTTACTACGAGCAGTACTTC
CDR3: CASSPAMRDSYYEQYF

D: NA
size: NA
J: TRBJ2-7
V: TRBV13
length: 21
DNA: TGTGCCAGCAGCTCTCTAGGCGCCCCGCATAGCTTCGGAGCCGAATCCTACGAGCAGTACTTC
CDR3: CASSSLGAPHSFGAESYEQYF

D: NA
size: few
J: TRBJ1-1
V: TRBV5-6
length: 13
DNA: TGTGCCAGCAGCCTTGGAGGGGACACTGAAGCTTTCTTT
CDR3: CASSLGGDTEAFF

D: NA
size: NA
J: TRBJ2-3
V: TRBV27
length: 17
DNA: TGTGCCAGCAGTTTCATAGTCTATCCCCAAGGCACAGATACGCAGTATTTT
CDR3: CASSFIVYPQGTDTQYF

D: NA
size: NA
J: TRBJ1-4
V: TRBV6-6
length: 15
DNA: TGTGCCAGCAGTTACACGAACAGTTATAAGGAAAAACTGTTTTTT
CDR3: CASSYTNSYKEKLFF

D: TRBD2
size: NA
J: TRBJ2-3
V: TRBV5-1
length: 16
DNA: TGCGCCAGCAGCCCCGTCCTAGCGGTGAGCACAGATACGCAGTATTTT
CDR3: CASSPVLAVSTDTQYF

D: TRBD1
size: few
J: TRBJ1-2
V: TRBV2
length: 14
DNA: TGTGCCAGCAGGGGGACAGGGTTGAACTATGGCTACACCTTC
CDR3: CASRGTGLNYGYTF

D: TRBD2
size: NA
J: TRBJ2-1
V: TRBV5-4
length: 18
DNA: TGTGCCAGCAGGTCGGATCTAGCGGGGGGCGAACCCTACAATGAGCAGTTCTTC
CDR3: CASRSDLAGGEPYNEQFF

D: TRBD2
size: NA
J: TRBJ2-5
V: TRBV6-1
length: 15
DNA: TGTGCCAGCAGTGAGACTAGCGGGGGGGCGGAGACCCAGTACTTC
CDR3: CASSETSGGAETQYF

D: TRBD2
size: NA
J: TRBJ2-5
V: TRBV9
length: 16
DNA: TGTGCCAGCAGCCCCTATGAGCTAGCGGGGGGGGAGACCCAGTACTTC
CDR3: CASSPYELAGGETQYF

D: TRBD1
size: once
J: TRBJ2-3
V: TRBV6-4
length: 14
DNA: TGTGCCAGCAGTGAGACAGGGTTTGGAAATACGCAGTATTTT
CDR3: CASSETGFGNTQYF

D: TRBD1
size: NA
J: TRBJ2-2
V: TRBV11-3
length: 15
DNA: TGTGCCAGCAGCTTGGGACAGCAAAACACCGGGGAGCTGTTTTTT
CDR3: CASSLGQQNTGELFF

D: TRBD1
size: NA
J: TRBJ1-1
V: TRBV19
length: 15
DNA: TGTGCCAGTAGTAGTAGTACAGGGGGCTGGACTGAAGCTTTCTTT
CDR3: CASSSSTGGWTEAFF

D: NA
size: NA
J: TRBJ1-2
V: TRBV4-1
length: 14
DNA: TGCGCCAGCAGCCACCCCTCCCGGGAACTTGGCTACACCTTC
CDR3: CASSHPSRELGYTF

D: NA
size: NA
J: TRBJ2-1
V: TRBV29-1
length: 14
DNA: TGCAGCGTTGACCTCCGGGGAATCAACAATGAGCAGTTCTTC
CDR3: CSVDLRGINNEQFF

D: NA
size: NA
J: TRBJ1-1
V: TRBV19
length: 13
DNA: TGTGCAAGTACAGGGTTCGTTAACACTGAAGCTTTCTTT
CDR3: CASTGFVNTEAFF

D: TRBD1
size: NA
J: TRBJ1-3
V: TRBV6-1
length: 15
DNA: TGTGCCAGCATCACGACAGGGGGCGGTGGAAACACCATATATTTT
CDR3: CASITTGGGGNTIYF

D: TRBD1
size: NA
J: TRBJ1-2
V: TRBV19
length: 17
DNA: TGTGCCAGTAGTACACCGGGACAGGGAAGCTCGAGGAAGGGCTACACCTTC
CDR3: CASSTPGQGSSRKGYTF

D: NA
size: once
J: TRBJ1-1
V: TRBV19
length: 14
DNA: TGTGCCAGTATTGGTTCCAGGACTAACACTGAAGCTTTCTTT
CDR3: CASIGSRTNTEAFF

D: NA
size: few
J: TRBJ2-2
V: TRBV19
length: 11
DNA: TGTGCCAGTAGTCTTACCGGGGAGCTGTTTTTT
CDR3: CASSLTGELFF